The clone carrying this T cell receptor (beta chain) came up a few times. This entry belongs to a study of cytomegalovirus exposure and HLA in healthy donors. With 7 bases removed from V and 4 bases from J, the gap between germline ends came to 17 bases. The CDR3 sequence is 15 residues long. CDR1 is MNHNY, CDR2 SVGAGI, per germline (reference sequence). The PCR made use of 60 Vbeta and 13 Jbeta primers. The repertoire was sequenced with immunoSEQ multiplex PCR; TCRdb's copy has only in-frame clones and lacks some. The table includes approximately 46,000 clones, around three quarters detected once. The clonotype comes from a man younger than 45 in good health and CMV-seronegative. The sequenced sample consisted of PBMCs. This rearrangement joins TRBV6-6 to TRBJ2-1; perhaps TRBD1 as D (6 bases). CDR3 DNA: TGTGCCAGCACCCGCTATCCGGACAGTTACAATGAGCAGTTCTTC. It encodes CASTRYPDSYNEQFF.